The T cell receptor beta chain described here comes from a study of chemoradiotherapy in HPV16-positive cancers. Study-wide points: Non-HPV-specific T cells did not expand in tumors during treatment, whereas candidate HPV-specific clones and E7-related motifs did. The functional HPV-specific definition rests on just a couple of HPV16-positive patients. In HPV16-positive patients, HPV-responsive T-cell expansion tracked better recurrence-free survival.

Germline-derived CDR1 and CDR2 are SGHTA and FQGNSA. V lost 4 bases to trimming and J lost 2 bases, with 6 bases between them. This CDR3 comprises 13 residues. Some clones are missing from TCRdb's copy, which holds only in-frame ones; the method was immunoSEQ multiplex PCR. Among 9,000 to 15,000 clones listed, 78% were seen once. This clone was picked up one time. The antigen is undetermined. The sequence derives from a human donor with HPV-associated anogenital cancer. Collection of the sample occurred from a patient who underwent chemoradiotherapy. The J gene is TRBJ2-1, the V gene TRBV7-2; D ambiguous. The CDR3 DNA reads TGTGCCAGCAGCTCGGTTCCCTACAATGAGCAGTTCTTC. It is translated as CASSSVPYNEQFF. The entire variable domain, with the rest obtained from reference TRBV7-2 and TRBJ2-1, is as follows: GAGVSQSPSNKVTEKGKDVELRCDPISGHTALYWYRQSLGQGLEFLIYFQGNSAPDKSGLPSDRFSAERTGGSVSTLTIQRTQQEDSAVYLCASSSVPYNEQFFGPGTRLTVL.